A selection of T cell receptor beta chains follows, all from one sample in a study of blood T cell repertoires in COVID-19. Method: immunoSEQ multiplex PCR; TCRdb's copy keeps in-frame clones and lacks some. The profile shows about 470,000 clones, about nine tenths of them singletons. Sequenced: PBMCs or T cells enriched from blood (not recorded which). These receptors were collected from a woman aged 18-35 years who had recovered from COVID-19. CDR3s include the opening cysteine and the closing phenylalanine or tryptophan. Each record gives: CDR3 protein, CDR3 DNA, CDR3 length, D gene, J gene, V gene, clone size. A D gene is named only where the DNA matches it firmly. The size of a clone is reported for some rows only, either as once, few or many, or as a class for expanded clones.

CASSPGLGDGELFF,TGCGCCAGCAGCCCCGGACTAGGTGACGGGGAGCTGTTTTTT,14,TRBD2,TRBJ2-2,TRBV5-1,.
CASSPIGGTSPVANTGELFF,TGTGCCAGCAGCCCGATCGGAGGGACTAGCCCCGTTGCGAACACCGGGGAGCTGTTTTTT,20,TRBD2,TRBJ2-2,TRBV7-3,.
CASSQDREGKLFF,TGTGCCAGCAGCCAAGACAGGGAGGGTAAACTGTTTTTT,13,.,TRBJ1-4,TRBV3-1/TRBV3-2,.
CAILGQGSTIYF,TGTGCCATACTCGGACAGGGGAGCACCATATATTTT,12,TRBD1,TRBJ1-3,TRBV28,few
CATSNPVYGYTF,TGTGCCACCAGCAATCCCGTTTATGGCTACACCTTC,12,.,TRBJ1-2,TRBV15,.
CASSPQSGGDTDTQYF,TGTGCCAGCAGCCCCCAGAGCGGGGGGGACACAGATACGCAGTATTTT,16,TRBD2,TRBJ2-3,TRBV7-3,.
CASSPRGASTEAFF,TGCGCCAGCAGCCCCCGCGGCGCGAGCACTGAAGCTTTCTTT,14,.,TRBJ1-1,TRBV5-1,.
CASRYRATDTQYF,TGTGCCAGCAGGTACAGGGCCACAGATACGCAGTATTTT,13,.,TRBJ2-3,TRBV2,.
CAISDNSGTGAYEQYF,TGTGCCATCAGTGATAATTCGGGGACAGGGGCGTACGAGCAGTACTTC,16,TRBD1,TRBJ2-7,TRBV10-3,.
CASSHRGGSTDTQYF,TGTGCCAGCAGCCACCGGGGGGGAAGCACAGATACGCAGTATTTT,15,TRBD2,TRBJ2-3,TRBV28,.
CASSLVAGTGYTF,TGTGCCAGCAGCTTGGTTGCGGGGACGGGCTACACCTTC,13,.,TRBJ1-2,TRBV5-6,.
CASTMGAGTSGNTIYF,TGCGCCAGCACCATGGGGGCCGGGACCTCCGGAAACACCATATATTTT,16,.,TRBJ1-3,TRBV5-1,.
CASSPGTTISGNTIYF,TGTGCCAGCAGCCCCGGGACAACCATATCTGGAAACACCATATATTTT,16,.,TRBJ1-3,TRBV5-4,.
CASSLDGVTVYGYTF,TGTGCCAGCAGCTTAGACGGGGTCACGGTATACGGCTACACCTTC,15,.,TRBJ1-2,TRBV7-2,few
CASSQGRGPVKLFF,TGTGCCAGCAGCCAAGGGAGGGGGCCGGTAAAACTGTTTTTT,14,TRBD1,TRBJ1-4,TRBV3-1/TRBV3-2,.
CSVSGTRGETQYF,TGCAGCGTTTCCGGGACTAGAGGGGAGACCCAGTACTTC,13,TRBD2,TRBJ2-5,TRBV29-1,.
CASSSGQGAYTGELFF,TGTGCCAGCAGCTCGGGACAGGGGGCCTACACCGGGGAGCTGTTTTTT,16,TRBD1,TRBJ2-2,TRBV7-8,.
CATSSRGTAVNEQFF,TGTGCCACCTCCTCGAGGGGGACGGCCGTCAATGAGCAGTTCTTC,15,.,TRBJ2-1,TRBV24-1,once
CASSEAGRQPNTEAFF,TGTGCCAGCAGTGAAGCGGGCCGACAGCCTAACACTGAAGCTTTCTTT,16,.,TRBJ1-1,TRBV2,once
CASSFWARNTEAFF,TGTGCCAGCAGCTTCTGGGCCCGTAACACTGAAGCTTTCTTT,14,.,TRBJ1-1,TRBV13,.
CSVDSYGYTF,TGCAGCGTTGACAGCTATGGCTACACCTTC,10,.,TRBJ1-2,TRBV29-1,.
CASSPEAEKLFF,TGTGCCAGCTCACCGGAAGCGGAAAAACTGTTTTTT,12,.,TRBJ1-4,TRBV18,.
CATSREQFSGNTIYF,TGTGCCACCAGCAGAGAACAGTTCTCTGGAAACACCATATATTTT,15,.,TRBJ1-3,TRBV15,.
CAWSPGGGIHEQYF,TGTGCCTGGAGTCCCGGGGGAGGGATTCACGAGCAGTACTTC,14,TRBD2,TRBJ2-7,TRBV30,.
CASSRSGGPEPDTQYF,TGCGCCAGCAGCAGGTCGGGGGGGCCGGAGCCAGATACGCAGTATTTT,16,TRBD2,TRBJ2-3,TRBV4-1,.
CASSPRTSGTDTQYF,TGTGCCAGCAGCCCCCGGACTAGCGGGACAGATACGCAGTATTTT,15,TRBD2,TRBJ2-3,TRBV3-1/TRBV3-2,.
CASSSSQGVVETQYF,TGCGCCAGCAGCTCCTCCCAGGGGGTCGTAGAGACCCAGTACTTC,15,TRBD1,TRBJ2-5,TRBV5-1,.
CSVAGLWPVYNEQFF,TGCAGCGTCGCCGGACTGTGGCCGGTCTACAATGAGCAGTTCTTC,15,.,TRBJ2-1,TRBV29-1,.
CASSLGGLAADTQYF,TGTGCCAGCAGCTTAGGGGGACTAGCAGCAGATACGCAGTATTTT,15,TRBD2,TRBJ2-3,TRBV11-2,.
CASSSSGSIKETQYF,TGTGCCAGCAGCTCTAGCGGGAGCATAAAAGAGACCCAGTACTTC,15,TRBD2,TRBJ2-5,TRBV7-9,.
CAISEYGTGGTDTQYF,TGTGCCATCAGTGAGTATGGGACAGGGGGAACAGATACGCAGTATTTT,16,TRBD1,TRBJ2-3,TRBV10-3,.
CASSLAQGRGREQFF,TGCGCCAGCAGCTTGGCCCAGGGTAGGGGGAGAGAGCAGTTCTTC,15,.,TRBJ2-1,TRBV5-1,.
CASSYEGDMNTEAFF,TGCGCCAGCAGCTACGAGGGAGACATGAACACTGAAGCTTTCTTT,15,.,TRBJ1-1,TRBV5-1,.
CASSQSIGGEQFF,TGTGCCAGCAGCCAGTCGATTGGGGGGGAGCAGTTCTTC,13,.,TRBJ2-1,TRBV11-3,few